A selection of T cell receptor beta chains follows, all from one sample in a study of long-term antiretroviral therapy in people with HIV. Profiled with immunoSEQ multiplex PCR; TCRdb holds only in-frame clones, not every one. The sample contains 15,000 to 25,000 clones, 87% of which appear only once. The starting material was unsorted PBMCs, obtained 2.1 years after starting antiretroviral therapy. These receptors were obtained from a man aged 18 to 30 with HIV. Both conserved end residues are part of each CDR3. The D gene is left open where the match is weak. Size tells how often a clone was seen (once, few, many) or the class of an expanded clone, and some rows leave it out.

NA	TRBV19	TRBJ1-1	NA	TGTGCCAGTAGTATGTGGCACCACACTGAAGCTTTCTTT	CASSMWHHTEAFF
NA	TRBV18	TRBJ1-1	TRBD1	TGTGCCAGCTCAGAGTTAGGGGGCCACACTGAAGCTTTCTTT	CASSELGGHTEAFF
NA	TRBV5-1	TRBJ2-1	TRBD2	TGCGCCAGCAGCTTGGGGGAGGGAGGGTCTGAAGAGCAGTTCTTC	CASSLGEGGSEEQFF
NA	TRBV6-5	TRBJ2-7	NA	TGTGCCAGCGGGATAAGAGGAACCAGCTACGAGCAGTACTTC	CASGIRGTSYEQYF
NA	TRBV5-4	TRBJ1-1	NA	TGTGCCAGCAGCGGACCTGGCACTGAAGCTTTCTTT	CASSGPGTEAFF
NA	TRBV7-9	TRBJ1-1	NA	TGTGCCAGCAGCTTAAACGGCGGAGCTTTCTTT	CASSLNGGAFF
few	TRBV21-1	TRBJ2-7	NA	TGTGCCACCCCGGGGGGATTACACGAGCAGTACTTC	CATPGGLHEQYF
NA	TRBV5-3	TRBJ2-5	NA	TGTGCCAGAAGCGGACCCCAAGAGACCCAGTACTTC	CARSGPQETQYF
NA	TRBV6-6	TRBJ1-1	NA	TGTGCCAGCAGTTACTTGGACGGTAGGACAACTGAAGCTTTCTTT	CASSYLDGRTTEAFF
NA	TRBV5-5	TRBJ2-1	NA	TGTGCCAGCAGCTTGGGCATATGGGGTACAGAGCAGTTCTTC	CASSLGIWGTEQFF
NA	TRBV29-1	TRBJ2-6	NA	TGCAGCGTTGAAAGGCACTCTGGGGCCAACGTCCTGACTTTC	CSVERHSGANVLTF
NA	TRBV27	TRBJ2-7	TRBD1	TGTGCCAGCAGCTCCGGGACAGGGGACTACGAGCAGTACTTC	CASSSGTGDYEQYF
few	TRBV27	TRBJ2-7	TRBD2	TGTGCCAGCAGTCCTAGCGGGAGCTACGAGCAGTACTTC	CASSPSGSYEQYF
NA	TRBV5-6	TRBJ1-1	TRBD1	TGTGCCAGCAGCTTGGGACAGGGGGCGGGCACTGAAGCTTTCTTT	CASSLGQGAGTEAFF
NA	TRBV7-8	TRBJ2-5	NA	TGTGCCAGCAGCTTAAGAACAGGGAGAGAGACCCAGTACTTC	CASSLRTGRETQYF
NA	TRBV7-2	TRBJ2-7	TRBD2	TGTGCCAGCAGCAAAGAGGGACTAGCGGAGTCCTACGAGCAGTACTTC	CASSKEGLAESYEQYF
NA	TRBV30	TRBJ2-7	TRBD2	TGTGCCTGGAATTCCGGGACTAGGCACGAGCAGTACTTC	CAWNSGTRHEQYF
NA	TRBV6-5	TRBJ1-2	NA	TGTGCCAGCAGTTACTCGAGTGTTGGCTATGGCTACACCTTC	CASSYSSVGYGYTF
NA	TRBV30	TRBJ1-4	NA	TGTGCCTGGAGACCCCTCGACCCGGGCAGGCACCCACTCGCGACTAATGAAAAACTGTTTTTT	CAWRPLDPGRHPLATNEKLFF
NA	TRBV11-2	TRBJ1-1	NA	TGTGCCAGCAGCTTAGGAGAGAACACTGAAGCTTTCTTT	CASSLGENTEAFF
NA	TRBV10-3	TRBJ2-6	TRBD2	TGTGCCATCAGTGTCCTCGGGGGGGGGTCTGGGGCCAACGTCCTGACTTTC	CAISVLGGGSGANVLTF
NA	TRBV11-2	TRBJ2-2	NA	TGTGCCAGCAGCTTAGGGGCTGGGGAGCTGTTTTTT	CASSLGAGELFF
NA	TRBV28	TRBJ2-7	NA	TGTGCCAGCAGTTTTGGATCCCACGAGCAGTACTTC	CASSFGSHEQYF
NA	TRBV7-9	TRBJ2-7	TRBD2	TGTGCCAGCACCTCACTAGCGGGCGACTACGAGCAGTACTTC	CASTSLAGDYEQYF
NA	TRBV10-3	TRBJ2-7	NA	TGTGCCACGGAGTCTAGCGAACCACCCTACGAGCAGTACTTC	CATESSEPPYEQYF
NA	TRBV9	TRBJ2-7	NA	TGTGCCAGCAGCGAGGAGGGGGGGGCCTCCTACGAGCAGTACTTC	CASSEEGGASYEQYF
few	TRBV6-5	TRBJ2-7	NA	TGTGCCAGCAGTTACGAGGAGGGCCTGGGCGAGCAGTACTTC	CASSYEEGLGEQYF